The sequence of this TCR beta chain was determined in a study of blood T cells in healthy people across ages. Regarding the study as a whole: No one knew whether donors had CMV, which possibly confounded expanded clonotype changes.

A second PCR, run for roughly 7 to 12 cycles, used a sample-barcoded 5' primer plus a J-beta primer mix. Tagging of each cDNA molecule was performed by a template-switch adaptor with 12 random nucleotides. A single record per CDR3 protein comes from TCRdb applying MiXCR to the 5' RACE reads. The top ten clones hold around 23% of a sample with around 580,000 distinct CDR3 sequences, around half of them seen once. Russia was home to the donors, healthy Caucasian individuals aged roughly 6 to 90. Total RNA, at least 6 micrograms per sample, came from PBMCs. This clonotype was recorded a few times. The antigen remains unidentified. The V end was cut by 6 bases, the J end by 1 base, with 11 bases between. The germline CDR1 and CDR2 sequences are KGHDR and SFDVKD. The CDR3 sequence is 14 residues long.

The sample comprised blood. The TCR comes from a man older than 75 in good health. This chain uses TRBV24-1 with TRBJ1-1; D is perhaps TRBD1 (6 bases). In DNA, the CDR3 is TGTGCCACCAGTCAGGGGCTTGGGAACACTGAAGCTTTCTTT. It specifies CATSQGLGNTEAFF.